This record concerns one T cell receptor beta chain sequence. cDNA synthesis used the whole RNA isolate, giving expressed TCRB sequences. TCRdb's table, derived via immunoSEQ multiplex PCR, lists solely in-frame clones and lacks some. The sample shows about 150,000 clones, about 9.1% of them seen only once. This sample stems from a study of beta chain features in type 1 diabetes. The CDR3 runs 14 residues. V lost 0 bases and J 7 bases, leaving 10 bases between the germline ends. Germline lookup yields CDR1 MNHEY and CDR2 SVGAGI. The J gene is TRBJ2-1, the V gene TRBV6-5, with D perhaps matching TRBD2 (6 bases). Sequences were obtained from central memory CD4+ T cells from blood. The receptor's source is a woman in her late teens or twenties in good health. CDR3 nucleotides: TGTGCCAGCAGTTACTCGAGAAGCGGGAATGAGCAGTTCTTC. It is translated as CASSYSRSGNEQFF.